This T cell receptor beta chain emerged from a study of blood T cell repertoires in COVID-19. TCRdb's table, derived via immunoSEQ multiplex PCR, lists solely in-frame clones and lacks some. The sample includes 300,000 to 350,000 clones, 90% to 95% seen only once; the top ten take about 3.5%. The CDR3 is 15 amino acids. The receptor was isolated from a woman under 30 who had recovered from COVID-19. Sequenced material: peripheral blood. The chain couples TRBV12-2 to TRBJ2-1; the table's TRBD2 call for D was not verified on the DNA. TRBV12-2 counts as a pseudogene. CDR3 DNA sequence: TGTGCAAGTCGCTTACGAAGAGCGGCTTACAATGAGCAGTTCTTC. Translated, it gives CASRLRRAAYNEQFF.